This T cell receptor beta chain was retrieved from a study of blood T cell repertoires in COVID-19. About the research overall: T cells, B-cell-depleted T cells, or PBMCs provided the cDNA or gDNA that served as material.

V was trimmed by 2 bases and J by 7 bases, leaving 11 bases between them. This CDR3 region has 13 residues. This clone was seen a single time. How the authors handled the data: Amplification of reference gene primers provided the estimated nucleated cell counts. Here immunoSEQ multiplex PCR was the method, and the copy in TCRdb shows in-frame clones only, minus some. V and J calls and clone size are given by that table; D and trimming were obtained from the DNA. The table records 64,000 or so clones, approximately 85% of them present only once. The sample consisted of peripheral blood. This receptor was taken from a human donor in a cohort sampled during active COVID-19. V gene TRBV12-3 or TRBV12-4 combines with J gene TRBJ2-5, with D unresolved. CDR3 residues: CASSLSPPRTQYF. CDR3 nucleotides: TGTGCCAGCAGTTTATCACCGCCGAGGACCCAGTACTTC.